This paragraph covers one T cell receptor beta chain sequence. The data originate from a study of blood T cell repertoires in COVID-19. Study in general: Acute-phase and convalescent COVID-19 samples originated in the United States, Italy and Spain.

Clinical histories supplied by participants themselves formed the basis of cohort assignment. Trimming removed 3 bases from V and 12 bases from J, with 21 bases in between. Germline V gives CDR1 LNHDA, CDR2 SQIVND (reference sequence). The CDR3 is 16 residues long. Authors' processing steps: Estimates of nucleated cell counts were drawn from the amplification of reference gene primers. TCRdb's copy holds only in-frame clones and misses some; the assay was immunoSEQ multiplex PCR. That table gives V, J and clone size, and the DNA gave D and trimming. In the table there are around 78,000 clones, about 89% of which are singletons.

This clonotype originated in a woman aged 50 to 60 with acute COVID-19. The chain joins TRBV19 to TRBJ1-6; tentative D call: TRBD1 (5 bases). The source material was PBMCs or T cells enriched from blood (not recorded which). The CDR3 DNA reads TGTGCCAGTAGTATGCTGGGGCCGTCCGAGGGAGGACCCCTCCACTTT. Its protein is CASSMLGPSEGGPLHF. Drawing the rest from reference TRBV19 and TRBJ1-6, the complete variable domain is DGGITQSPKYLFRKEGQNVTLSCEQNLNHDAMYWYRQDPGQGLRLIYYSQIVNDFQKGDIAEGYSVSREKKESFPLTVTSAQKNPTAFYLCASSMLGPSEGGPLHFGNGTRLTVT.